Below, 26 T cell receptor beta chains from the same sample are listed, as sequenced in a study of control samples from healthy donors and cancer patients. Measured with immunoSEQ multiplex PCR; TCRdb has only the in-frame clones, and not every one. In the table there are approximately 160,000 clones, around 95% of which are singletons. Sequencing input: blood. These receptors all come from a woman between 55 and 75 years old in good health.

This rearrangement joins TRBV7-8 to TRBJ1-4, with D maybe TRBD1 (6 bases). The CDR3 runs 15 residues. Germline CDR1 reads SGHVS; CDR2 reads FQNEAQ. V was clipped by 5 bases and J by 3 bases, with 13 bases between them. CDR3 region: CASSPPGVANEKLFF. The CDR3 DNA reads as TGTGCCAGCAGCCCCCCAGGGGTGGCTAATGAAAAACTGTTTTTT.

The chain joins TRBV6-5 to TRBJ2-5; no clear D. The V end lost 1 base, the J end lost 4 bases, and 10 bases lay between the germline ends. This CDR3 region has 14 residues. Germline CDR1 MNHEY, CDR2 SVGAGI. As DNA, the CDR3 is TGTGCCAGCAGTTACTGGGGAACGGGAGAGACCCAGTACTTC. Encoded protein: CASSYWGTGETQYF.

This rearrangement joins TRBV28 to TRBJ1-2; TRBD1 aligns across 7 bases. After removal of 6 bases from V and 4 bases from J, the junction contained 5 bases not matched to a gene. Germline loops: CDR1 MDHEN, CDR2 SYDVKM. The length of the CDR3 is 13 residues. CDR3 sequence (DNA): TGTGCCAGCAGGATCCAGGGGGTCTATGGCTACACCTTC. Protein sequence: CASRIQGVYGYTF.

CDR3 DNA: TGTGCCAGCAGCCAAGACCCCCGGGGGGGCTCCTACAATGAGCAGTTCTTC. As protein: CASSQDPRGGSYNEQFF. V is TRBV3-1 (or the pseudogene TRBV3-2) and J is TRBJ2-1; 8 positions match TRBD2. The CDR3 is 17 residues long. Germline CDR1 reads LGHDT; CDR2 reads YNNKEL (reference sequence). V lost 0 bases, J lost 0 bases, and 4 bases stayed unmatched.

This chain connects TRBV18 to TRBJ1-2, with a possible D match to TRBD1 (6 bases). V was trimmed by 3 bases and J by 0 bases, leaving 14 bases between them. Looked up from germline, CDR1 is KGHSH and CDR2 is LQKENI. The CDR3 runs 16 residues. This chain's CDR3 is CASSPSRGQTNYGYTF. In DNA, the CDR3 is TGTGCCAGCTCACCTTCTCGAGGACAGACTAACTATGGCTACACCTTC.

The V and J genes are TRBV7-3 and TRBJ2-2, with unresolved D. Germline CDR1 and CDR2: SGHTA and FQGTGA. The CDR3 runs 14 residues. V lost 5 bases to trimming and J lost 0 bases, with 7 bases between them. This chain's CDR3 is CASSPVPNTGELFF. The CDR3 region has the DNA TGTGCCAGCAGCCCCGTACCGAACACCGGGGAGCTGTTTTTT.

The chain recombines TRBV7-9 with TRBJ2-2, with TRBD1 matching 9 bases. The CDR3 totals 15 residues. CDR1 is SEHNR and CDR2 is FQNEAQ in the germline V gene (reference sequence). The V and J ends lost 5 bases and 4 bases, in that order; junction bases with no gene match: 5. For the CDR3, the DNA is TGTGCCAGCAGCCGTACAGGGGGCATCACCGGGGAGCTGTTTTTT. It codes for CASSRTGGITGELFF.

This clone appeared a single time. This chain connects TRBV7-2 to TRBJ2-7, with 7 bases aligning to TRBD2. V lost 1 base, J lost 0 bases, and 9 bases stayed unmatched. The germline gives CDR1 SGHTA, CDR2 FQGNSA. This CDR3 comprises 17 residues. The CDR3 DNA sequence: TGTGCCAGCAGCTTAGGTGGGGGGGGGATCCCCTCCTACGAGCAGTACTTC. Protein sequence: CASSLGGGGIPSYEQYF. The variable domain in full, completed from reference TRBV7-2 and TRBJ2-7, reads GAGVSQSPSNKVTEKGKDVELRCDPISGHTALYWYRQSLGQGLEFLIYFQGNSAPDKSGLPSDRFSAERTGGSVSTLTIQRTQQEDSAVYLCASSLGGGGIPSYEQYFGPGTRLTVT.

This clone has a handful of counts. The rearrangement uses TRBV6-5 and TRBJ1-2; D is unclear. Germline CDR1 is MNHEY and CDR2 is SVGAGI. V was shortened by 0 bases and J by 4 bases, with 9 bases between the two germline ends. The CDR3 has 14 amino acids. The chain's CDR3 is CASSYSIAGYGYTF. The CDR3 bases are TGTGCCAGCAGTTACTCAATCGCGGGCTATGGCTACACCTTC.

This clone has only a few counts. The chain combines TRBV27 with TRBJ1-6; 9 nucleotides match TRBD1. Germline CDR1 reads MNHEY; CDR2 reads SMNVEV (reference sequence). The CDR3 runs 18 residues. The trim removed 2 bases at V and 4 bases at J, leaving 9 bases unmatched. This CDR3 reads CASSLPQTGGRYNSPLHF. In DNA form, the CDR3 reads TGTGCCAGCAGTTTACCCCAGACAGGGGGGAGGTATAATTCACCCCTCCACTTT.

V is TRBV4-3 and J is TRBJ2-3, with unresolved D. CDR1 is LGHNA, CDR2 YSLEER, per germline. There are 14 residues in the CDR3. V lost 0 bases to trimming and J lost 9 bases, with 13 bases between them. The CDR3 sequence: CASSQDEQSWTQYF. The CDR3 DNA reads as TGCGCCAGCAGCCAAGACGAACAAAGCTGGACGCAGTATTTT.

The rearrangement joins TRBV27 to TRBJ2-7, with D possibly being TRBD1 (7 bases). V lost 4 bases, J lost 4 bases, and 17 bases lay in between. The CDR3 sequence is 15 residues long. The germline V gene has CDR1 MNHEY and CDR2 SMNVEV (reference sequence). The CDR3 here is CASSSIAGQRYEQYF. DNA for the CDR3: TGTGCCAGCAGTTCCATCGCGGGACAGAGATACGAGCAGTACTTC.

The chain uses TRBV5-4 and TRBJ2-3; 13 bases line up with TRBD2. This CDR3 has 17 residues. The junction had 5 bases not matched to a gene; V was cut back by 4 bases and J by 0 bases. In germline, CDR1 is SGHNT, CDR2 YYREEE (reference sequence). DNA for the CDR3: TGTGCCAGCAGCCTGGGACTAGCGGGGACTAGCACAGATACGCAGTATTTT. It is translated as CASSLGLAGTSTDTQYF.

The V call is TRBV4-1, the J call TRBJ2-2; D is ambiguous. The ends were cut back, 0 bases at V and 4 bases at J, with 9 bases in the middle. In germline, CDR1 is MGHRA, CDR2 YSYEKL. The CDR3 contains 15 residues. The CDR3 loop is CASSQDSVFTGELFF. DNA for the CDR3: TGCGCCAGCAGCCAAGATTCGGTGTTCACCGGGGAGCTGTTTTTT.

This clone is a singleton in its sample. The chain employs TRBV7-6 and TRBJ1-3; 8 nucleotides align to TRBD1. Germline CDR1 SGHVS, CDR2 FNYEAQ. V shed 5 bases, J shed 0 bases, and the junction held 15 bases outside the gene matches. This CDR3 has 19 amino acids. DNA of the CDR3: TGTGCCAGCAGCAGCTTAGGGCGGGGACAGGAGATCTCTGGAAACACCATATATTTT. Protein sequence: CASSSLGRGQEISGNTIYF.

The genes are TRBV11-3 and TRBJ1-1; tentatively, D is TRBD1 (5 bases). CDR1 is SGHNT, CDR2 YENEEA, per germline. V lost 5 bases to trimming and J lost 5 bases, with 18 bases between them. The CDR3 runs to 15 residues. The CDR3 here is CASSPRRGDRTEAFF. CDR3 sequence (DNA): TGTGCCAGCAGCCCAAGGCGGGGCGATCGGACTGAAGCTTTCTTT.

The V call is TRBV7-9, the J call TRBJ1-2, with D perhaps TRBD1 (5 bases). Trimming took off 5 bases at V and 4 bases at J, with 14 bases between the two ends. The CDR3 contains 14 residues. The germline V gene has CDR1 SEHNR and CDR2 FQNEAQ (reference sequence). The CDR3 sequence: CASSTIEGPYGYTF. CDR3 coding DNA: TGTGCCAGCAGCACCATCGAGGGGCCCTATGGCTACACCTTC.

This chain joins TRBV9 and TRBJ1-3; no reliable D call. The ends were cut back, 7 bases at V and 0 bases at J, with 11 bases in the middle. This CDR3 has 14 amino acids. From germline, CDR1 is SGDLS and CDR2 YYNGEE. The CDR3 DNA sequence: TGTGCCAGCGCAGGACGATACTCTGGAAACACCATATATTTT. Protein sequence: CASAGRYSGNTIYF.

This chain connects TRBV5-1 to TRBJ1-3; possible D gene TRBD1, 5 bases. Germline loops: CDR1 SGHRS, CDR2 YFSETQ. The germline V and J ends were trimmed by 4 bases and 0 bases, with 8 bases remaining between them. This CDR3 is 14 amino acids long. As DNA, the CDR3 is TGCGCCAGCAGCGTAGGGGTCTCTGGAAACACCATATATTTT. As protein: CASSVGVSGNTIYF.

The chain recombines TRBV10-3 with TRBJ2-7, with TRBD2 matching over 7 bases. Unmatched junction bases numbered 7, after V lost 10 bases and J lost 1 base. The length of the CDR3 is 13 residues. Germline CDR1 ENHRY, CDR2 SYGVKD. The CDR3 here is CASNPGLSYEQYF. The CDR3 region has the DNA TGTGCCAGCAACCCGGGACTATCCTACGAGCAGTACTTC.

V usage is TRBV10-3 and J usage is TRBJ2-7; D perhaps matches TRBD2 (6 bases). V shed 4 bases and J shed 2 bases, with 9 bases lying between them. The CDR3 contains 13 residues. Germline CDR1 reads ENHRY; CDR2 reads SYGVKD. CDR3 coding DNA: TGTGCCATCAGTGCCGGGGGTACCTACGAGCAGTACTTC. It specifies CAISAGGTYEQYF.

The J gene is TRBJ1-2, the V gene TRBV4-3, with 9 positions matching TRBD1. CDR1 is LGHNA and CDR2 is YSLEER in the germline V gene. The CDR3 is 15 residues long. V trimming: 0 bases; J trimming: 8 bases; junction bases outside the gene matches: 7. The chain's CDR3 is CASSQDAGQGFGYTF. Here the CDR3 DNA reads TGCGCCAGCAGCCAAGATGCGGGACAGGGTTTCGGCTACACCTTC.

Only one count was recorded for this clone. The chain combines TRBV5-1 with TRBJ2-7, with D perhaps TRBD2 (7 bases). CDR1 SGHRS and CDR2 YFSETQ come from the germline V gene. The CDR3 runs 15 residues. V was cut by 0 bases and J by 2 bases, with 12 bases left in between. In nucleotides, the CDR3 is TGCGCCAGCAGCTTGGGGCAGGGGAGGGCCTACGAGCAGTACTTC. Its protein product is CASSLGQGRAYEQYF.

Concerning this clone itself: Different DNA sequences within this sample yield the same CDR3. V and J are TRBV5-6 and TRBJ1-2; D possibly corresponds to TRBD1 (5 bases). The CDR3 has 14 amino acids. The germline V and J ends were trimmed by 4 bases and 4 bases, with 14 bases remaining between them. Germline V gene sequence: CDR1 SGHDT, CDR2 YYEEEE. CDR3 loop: CASSPGQGGYGYTF. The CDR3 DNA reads TGTGCCAGCAGCCCGGGGCAGGGCGGCTATGGCTACACCTTC.

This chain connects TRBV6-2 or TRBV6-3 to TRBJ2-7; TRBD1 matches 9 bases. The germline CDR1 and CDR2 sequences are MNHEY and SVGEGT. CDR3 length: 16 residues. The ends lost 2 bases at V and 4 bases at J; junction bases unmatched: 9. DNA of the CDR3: TGTGCCAGCAGTTACCACAACCGGGACAGGGTTTACGAGCAGTACTTC. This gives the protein CASSYHNRDRVYEQYF.

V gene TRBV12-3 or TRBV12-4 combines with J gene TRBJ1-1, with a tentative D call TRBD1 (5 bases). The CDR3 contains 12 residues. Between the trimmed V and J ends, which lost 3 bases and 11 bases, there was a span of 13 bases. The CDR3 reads CASSFSDMDAFF. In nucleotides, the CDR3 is TGTGCCAGCAGTTTTTCGGACATGGATGCTTTCTTT.